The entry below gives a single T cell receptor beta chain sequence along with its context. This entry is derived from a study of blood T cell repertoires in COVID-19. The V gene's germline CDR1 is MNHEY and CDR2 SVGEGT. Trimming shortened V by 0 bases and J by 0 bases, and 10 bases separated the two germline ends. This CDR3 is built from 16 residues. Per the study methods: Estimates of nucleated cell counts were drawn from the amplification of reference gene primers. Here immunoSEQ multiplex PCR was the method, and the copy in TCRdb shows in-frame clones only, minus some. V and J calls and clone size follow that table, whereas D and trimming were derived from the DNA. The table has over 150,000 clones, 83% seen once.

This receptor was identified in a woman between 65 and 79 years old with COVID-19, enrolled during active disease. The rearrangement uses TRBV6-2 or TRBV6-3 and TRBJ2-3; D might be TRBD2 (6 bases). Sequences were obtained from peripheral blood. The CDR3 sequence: CASSYSIGGSTDTQYF. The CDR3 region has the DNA TGTGCCAGCAGTTACTCGATTGGAGGGAGCACAGATACGCAGTATTTT.